Each of the 13 T cell receptor beta chains below was sequenced from the same sample in a study of T cell clones after liver transplantation. The protocol was immunoSEQ multiplex PCR, while the TCRdb copy is restricted to in-frame clones and leaves out a portion. The repertoire includes around 120,000 clones, 90% of them detected once, and roughly 0.8% sits in the top ten. Sequenced material: CD4+ T cells from blood, taken 12 months after liver transplant. Receptors were obtained from a human patient who received a liver transplant. Among the T cells, some may be from the graft donor.

The chain recombines TRBV10-3 with TRBJ2-1; 11 bases align to TRBD2. The CDR3 is 15 amino acids. The germline V gene encodes CDR1 ENHRY and CDR2 SYGVKD. After removal of 7 bases from V and 5 bases from J, the junction contained 7 bases not matched to a gene. CDR3 protein: CAIKRETSGNNEQFF. The CDR3 region has the DNA TGTGCCATCAAGCGAGAGACTAGCGGGAACAATGAGCAGTTCTTC.

The chain links TRBV28 to TRBJ2-2; tentatively, D is TRBD2 (6 bases). CDR1 is MDHEN, CDR2 SYDVKM, per germline. The CDR3 loop spans 14 amino acids. V lost 8 bases to trimming and J lost 1 base, with 11 bases between them. The CDR3 DNA reads TGTGCCAGCCTAAAGCGGGTGAACACCGGGGAGCTGTTTTTT. Translation gives CASLKRVNTGELFF. Using reference TRBV28 and TRBJ2-2 for the parts outside the CDR3, the full variable domain is DVKVTQSSRYLVKRTGEKVFLECVQDMDHENMFWYRQDPGLGLRLIYFSYDVKMKEKGDIPEGYSVSREKKERFSLILESASTNQTSMYLCASLKRVNTGELFFGEGSRLTVL.

DNA of the CDR3: TGTGCCAGCAGTTTAGGAGCTGGAAACACCATATATTTT. This codes for CASSLGAGNTIYF. This rearrangement joins TRBV28 to TRBJ1-3; the D is unclear. The CDR3 sequence is 13 residues long. V was clipped by 2 bases and J by 2 bases, with 4 bases between them. Germline CDR1 reads MDHEN; CDR2 reads SYDVKM.

CDR3 sequence reads: CASSGRLNTEAFF. CDR3 bases: TGTGCCAGCAGCGGGAGATTGAACACTGAAGCTTTCTTT. The V call is TRBV11-1, the J call TRBJ1-1, with D hard to call. V was cut by 5 bases and J by 0 bases, with 7 bases left in between. The CDR3 runs 13 residues. Germline values: CDR1 SGHAT, CDR2 FQDESV (reference sequence).

CDR3 protein: CASSLHPDSSKGEQYF. The CDR3 DNA reads TGTGCCAGCAGTCTTCACCCAGACAGCAGCAAGGGGGAGCAGTACTTC. The chain joins TRBV28 to TRBJ2-7; D perhaps matches TRBD1 (5 bases). The germline V gene has CDR1 MDHEN and CDR2 SYDVKM. CDR3 size: 16 residues. V lost 5 bases, J lost 7 bases, and 24 bases lay in between.

The chain carries TRBV2 and TRBJ2-1; TRBD2 matches 8 bases. Losses at the gene ends were 4 bases for V and 8 bases for J; bases not matched to a gene: 10. Germline V gene data show CDR1 as SNHLY and CDR2 as FYNNEI. The CDR3 runs 15 residues. CDR3 residues: CASSARGGALDEQFF. The CDR3 bases are TGTGCCAGCAGTGCTCGGGGGGGAGCGCTCGATGAGCAGTTCTTC.

The chain employs TRBV6-1 and TRBJ2-5, with a weak D call TRBD1 (7 bases). The CDR3 contains 14 residues. Trimming pared 7 bases from V and 9 bases from J, leaving 21 bases between. Germline-derived CDR1 and CDR2 are MNHNS and SASEGT. The CDR3 spells CASTLGGPQGAQYF. The CDR3 nucleotides are TGTGCCAGCACCCTAGGGGGGCCGCAGGGGGCCCAGTACTTC.

The chain has TRBV6-5 and TRBJ1-2; D gene uncertain. CDR1 is MNHEY, CDR2 SVGAGI, per germline. V was clipped by 5 bases and J by 2 bases, with 15 bases between them. The CDR3 contains 15 residues. The CDR3 here is CASSQLGRLNYGYTF. DNA for the CDR3: TGTGCCAGCAGTCAACTCGGGAGATTAAACTATGGCTACACCTTC.

This clone was recorded once. The V and J genes are TRBV10-2 and TRBJ2-7; 9 bases agree with TRBD2. Germline CDR1 is WSHSY and CDR2 is SAAADI. The V segment lost 8 bases and the J segment 5 bases; nucleotides outside the gene matches: 13. The CDR3 length is 15 residues. The chain's CDR3 is CASASGGAGGDEQYF. The CDR3 DNA follows: TGCGCCAGCGCGTCGGGGGGAGCGGGAGGAGACGAGCAGTACTTC.

The rearrangement joins TRBV4-2 to TRBJ1-1; D might be TRBD1 (6 bases). Germline-derived CDR1 and CDR2 are LGHNA and YNFKEQ. This CDR3 spans 17 amino acids. The V gene lost 1 base and the J gene lost 1 base, with 16 bases spanning the gap. CDR3 DNA: TGTGCCAGCAGCCAAGCCCGGGACATCTGGGAGAACACTGAAGCTTTCTTT. Its protein is CASSQARDIWENTEAFF.

The V and J genes are TRBV7-6 and TRBJ2-5; TRBD1 might be the D (5 bases). Trimming cost V 4 bases and J 2 bases, with 20 bases left between them. The germline gives CDR1 SGHVS, CDR2 FNYEAQ. The CDR3 extends over 17 amino acids. The CDR3 sequence: CASSSRGGAWGQETQYF. The CDR3 DNA reads TGTGCCAGCAGCTCACGCGGTGGGGCCTGGGGTCAAGAGACCCAGTACTTC.

The chain combines TRBV27 with TRBJ2-7, with D possibly being TRBD1 (6 bases). Per the germline V gene, CDR1 is MNHEY and CDR2 is SMNVEV (reference sequence). The CDR3 loop spans 16 amino acids. Trimming took off 6 bases at V and 3 bases at J, with 21 bases between the two ends. Written as DNA, the CDR3 is TGTGCCAGCAGCCCCAACCGGGCCCTCAGGGGCTACGAGCAGTACTTC. Its translation is CASSPNRALRGYEQYF.

The J gene is TRBJ2-3, the V gene TRBV5-1; 8 positions match TRBD2. CDR1 SGHRS and CDR2 YFSETQ come from the germline V gene. V shed 6 bases and J 2 bases; nucleotides not matched to a gene: 8. There are 15 residues in the CDR3. CDR3 nucleotide sequence: TGCGCCAGCACCACTAGCGGAGCTTCCACAGATACGCAGTATTTT. Translated: CASTTSGASTDTQYF.